This TCR beta chain was identified in a study of shared T cell receptors in the human thymus listed by TCRdb under 2021. For context, the study as a whole: The study examined how self-reactive, shared T-cell receptor alpha chains are generated in the human thymus.

This clone was seen a single time. Its antigen remains unidentified. No base quality values were provided; no much bigger clone lies one nucleotide off. The library came from the immunoSEQ multiplex PCR assay. TCRdb retrieved this table from immuneACCESS and kept in-frame rearrangements only. Not all clones are present; in checked studies, unresolved V genes account for under half, and no reason is known for the remainder. Within this sample are 630,000 or so clones, with more than 75% of them counted one time only. Roughly 0.0086% of the sample comes from the top ten. These records were also assigned to another study, of human thymus T cells. The second paper further reports: Donors were immunologically healthy infants undergoing open corrective cardiac surgery for congenital heart defects in Finland. Thymus tissue was collected as surgical resects that were removed during corrective cardiac surgery. Usage of V and J gene segments appeared to be biased in both the thymic and the peripheral blood repertoires. The related research reported highly overlapping thymic TCR repertoires among unrelated individuals. The study characterized TCR alpha and beta repertoires from about 8 infant thymus samples and a few related peripheral blood samples. The cohort included about 6 male and a couple of female infants, with donor ages spanning 7 to 244 days. Thymocytes were freed from the tissue by mechanical means and kept at -70 degrees C as pellets of roughly 9-30 million cells. Genomic DNA was extracted from frozen cell pellets with a QIAsymphony instrument. The immunoSEQ multiplex PCR assay was used to amplify the TCRB and TCRAD loci from a standardized quantity of quality-controlled genomic DNA. Amplicons spanned the V(D)J region at a length sufficient to cover the CDR3 and identify V and J genes. The commercial immunoSEQ service was used to sequence amplicons on an Illumina platform. Primer bias and sequencing errors were corrected as previously described, and TCRAD and TCRB were defined on the basis of the IMGT database. immunoSEQ Analyzer 3.0 and VDJTools were used for repertoire analysis, which covered basic statistics, V/J segment usage, diversity estimates, rarefaction and pairwise overlap. To estimate diversity, the Chao1, ChaoE, Efron-Thisted, Shannon and inverse Simpson indices were applied, and diversity was also estimated on datasets down-sampled to the smallest sample. Repertoire overlap was assessed by strict matching of CDR3 nucleotide sequence, V gene and J gene, and clustering was done by Jaccard-based multidimensional scaling. On average, thymus samples gave roughly 740,000 unique TCRB clonotypes, whereas blood samples gave 80,000 to 85,000.

Material: thymocytes. The receptor was isolated from a boy younger than two with a congenital heart defect. Donor details come from another sample of the same person, matched by shared clones.

The CDR3 loop reads CASSTPGLENIQETQYF. The sequence in DNA is TGTGCCAGCAGTACCCCGGGACTAGAAAATATCCAAGAGACCCAGTACTTC. The sequence joins TRBV28 to TRBJ2-5, and 8 junction bases match TRBD2. CDR1 and CDR2, looked up from the germline V gene, are MDHEN and SYDVKM. V trim: 5 bases; J trim: 1 base; unmatched bases: 12. The CDR3 numbers 17 residues from cysteine through phenylalanine. CDR3 DNA is the only sequence kept; it has 51 bases, read in frame from the first base.